Here is one T cell receptor beta chain with its context. As yet, its antigen is unknown. This sample is drawn from a study of cytomegalovirus exposure and HLA in healthy donors. Study-level background: Most genotyped donors, about 81% of 398, had Caucasian-associated genetic ancestry. Study results and limitations: Donors belonging to an Asian-associated ancestry cluster reportedly showed fewer N-insertions in productive TCRs than the approximately 670-donor mean, according to what a later analysis found. An assumption of roughly uniform sequencing depth across donors underlay the presence/absence analyses. Most subjects had HLA-A and HLA-B alleles reportedly predicted accurately by TCR beta sequences.

60 Vbeta and 13 Jbeta primers were used in PCR. Produced via immunoSEQ multiplex PCR; TCRdb's table is partial and in-frame only. The sample shows roughly 190,000 clones, around four fifths of them seen only once. The germline gives CDR1 SGHRS, CDR2 YFSETQ. V lost 6 bases and J 3 bases, leaving 18 bases between the germline ends. The CDR3 totals 15 residues. The specimen sequenced was PBMCs. The chain carries TRBV5-1 and TRBJ1-2, with D hard to call. The receptor was isolated from a man aged 35 to 55 in good health and CMV-seropositive. CDR3 residues: CASMDPRETYYGYTF. CDR3 in DNA: TGCGCCAGCATGGACCCTAGGGAGACTTACTATGGCTACACCTTC.